This passage covers 22 T cell receptor beta chains from one sample sequenced in a study of metastatic and nonmetastatic thyroid tumors. TCRdb re-called the PCR reads with MiXCR. The table has approximately 23,000 clones, approximately 35% seen once. Prior to thyroid surgery, none of the patients had received any treatment. The sample consisted of blood. These receptors originate from a male donor with papillary thyroid cancer or a benign thyroid nodule (not recorded which). Some clones in this sample may be carry-over from other donors' samples.

The chain has TRBV6-7 and TRBJ2-3; D is uncertain. TRBV6-7 is classed as an ORF, of uncertain function. V dropped 7 bases and J dropped 1 base, with 9 bases sitting between them. This CDR3 has 13 residues. The CDR3, as DNA: TGTGCCAGCAACTATAGGGGCACAGATACGCAGTATTTT. It translates to CASNYRGTDTQYF.

This sequence joins TRBV27 and TRBJ1-2, with 7 positions matching TRBD1. The CDR3 is made up of 17 amino acids. Germline CDR1 MNHEY, CDR2 SMNVEV (reference sequence). V dropped 5 bases and J dropped 5; count of bases not matched to a gene: 17. Here the CDR3 reads CASSPNNVDRVGYGYTF. The CDR3 nucleotides read TGTGCCAGCAGTCCGAACAATGTTGACAGGGTGGGATATGGCTACACCTTC.

This clone is labeled as medium-sized. The CDR3 here is CASSLDKNPVYGYTF. CDR3 nucleotide sequence: TGTGCCAGCAGCTTAGATAAGAACCCCGTCTATGGCTACACCTTC. This chain uses TRBV7-2 with TRBJ1-2; the D is unclear. This CDR3 has 15 amino acids. The V and J ends lost 1 base and 4 bases respectively, with 13 bases between them. CDR1 is SGHTA, CDR2 FQGNSA, per germline.

This chain connects TRBV6-1 to TRBJ2-6; TRBD1 is a possible D gene (6 bases). The germline V gene encodes CDR1 MNHNS and CDR2 SASEGT. The CDR3 extends over 15 amino acids. Trimming removed 5 bases from V and 0 bases from J, with 8 bases in between. CDR3 region: CASSWTVSGANVLTF. CDR3 coding DNA: TGTGCCAGCAGTTGGACAGTCTCTGGGGCCAACGTCCTGACTTTC.

The genes are TRBV11-2 and TRBJ2-2; either TRBD1 or TRBD2 may fit D (6 bases each). The germline CDR1 and CDR2 sequences are SGHAT and FQNNGV. The length of the CDR3 is 16 residues. The germline V and J ends were trimmed by 4 bases and 6 bases, with 18 bases remaining between them. The CDR3 sequence: CASSSKQRGRPGELFF. CDR3 DNA: TGTGCCAGCAGCTCTAAACAAAGGGGGAGGCCCGGGGAGCTGTTTTTT.

This clone was recorded many times. V and J are TRBV29-1 and TRBJ1-1; D unresolved. V shed 3 bases and J shed 1 base, with 9 bases lying between them. From germline, CDR1 is SQVTM and CDR2 ANQGSEA. The CDR3 is made up of 13 amino acids. CDR3 in DNA: TGCAGCGTTGATGGCCATTCGAACACTGAAGCTTTCTTT. Protein product: CSVDGHSNTEAFF.

V and J are TRBV7-3 and TRBJ2-3; 10 bases align to TRBD2. This CDR3 has 19 residues. The V and J ends lost 0 bases and 0 bases, in that order; junction bases with no gene match: 9. Germline loops: CDR1 SGHTA, CDR2 FQGTGA. The CDR3 coding sequence is TGTGCCAGCAGCTTAACAGCAGCGGGAGGGAGGCTTAGCACAGATACGCAGTATTTT. It codes for CASSLTAAGGRLSTDTQYF.

The chain has TRBV30 and TRBJ1-6, with TRBD1 matching over 9 bases. With 8 bases clipped from V and 7 bases from J, the junction kept 9 bases outside the gene matches. The CDR3 length is 14 residues. Looked up from germline, CDR1 is GTSNPN and CDR2 is SVGIG (reference sequence). CDR3 coding DNA: TGTGCCGGTCAATCGGACAGGGGAAATTCACCCCTCCACTTT. It specifies CAGQSDRGNSPLHF.

The gene calls are TRBV20-1 and TRBJ2-7; D gene unclear. V dropped 3 bases and J dropped 2 bases, with 11 bases sitting between them. The CDR3 is 13 amino acids. CDR1 is DFQATT, CDR2 SNEGSKA, per germline (reference sequence). Here the CDR3 reads CSASTVVAYEQYF. CDR3 in DNA: TGCAGTGCTAGTACCGTTGTTGCCTACGAGCAGTACTTC.

This clone was observed at least ten times. The gene calls are TRBV5-6 and TRBJ2-3; 8 bases are a match to TRBD2. This CDR3 region has 15 residues. Per the germline V gene, CDR1 is SGHDT and CDR2 is YYEEEE. Trimming removed 4 bases from V and 4 bases from J; junction bases left unmatched: 8. CDR3 sequence (DNA): TGTGCCAGCAGCATTCTCCGGGAGGGCCCAGATACGCAGTATTTT. Translation: CASSILREGPDTQYF.

The V and J genes are TRBV6-1 and TRBJ1-6; D is undetermined. Trimming cost V 7 bases and J 0 bases, with 13 bases left between them. This CDR3 has 16 residues. CDR1 MNHNS and CDR2 SASEGT come from the germline V gene. CDR3 loop: CASTADWGSYNSPLHF. The CDR3 DNA reads TGTGCCAGCACCGCGGACTGGGGCTCCTATAATTCACCCCTCCACTTT.

The V and J genes are TRBV5-1 and TRBJ1-1; tentative D call: TRBD1 (5 bases). The CDR3 runs to 15 residues. The V end lost 6 bases, the J end lost 4 bases, and 19 bases lay between the germline ends. The V gene's germline CDR1 is SGHRS and CDR2 YFSETQ. The CDR3 DNA follows: TGCGCCAGCATCAGTGGGGCCGGCGGGGGCACTGAAGCTTTCTTT. This gives the protein CASISGAGGGTEAFF.

This chain joins TRBV5-1 and TRBJ2-7; D gene unclear. CDR3 length: 12 amino acids. Trimming took 5 bases from V and 7 from J, leaving 13 bases between them. Germline CDR1 SGHRS, CDR2 YFSETQ. The CDR3 sequence: CASSTQYDEQYF. The CDR3 DNA sequence: TGCGCCAGCAGTACCCAATACGATGAGCAGTACTTC.

The rearrangement links TRBV27 to TRBJ1-1, with TRBD1 identical over 8 bases. V dropped 5 bases and J dropped 1; count of bases not matched to a gene: 9. The germline V gene has CDR1 MNHEY and CDR2 SMNVEV (reference sequence). There are 16 residues in the CDR3. CDR3 nucleotide sequence: TGTGCCAGCAGTGGTCCTCGACAGGGGCCGAACACTGAAGCTTTCTTT. Translation gives CASSGPRQGPNTEAFF.

This clone appeared many times. The V and J genes are TRBV6-1 and TRBJ2-4; D not resolved. Germline lookup yields CDR1 MNHNS and CDR2 SASEGT. V was trimmed by 6 bases and J by 0 bases, leaving 6 bases between them. The CDR3 contains 13 residues. In DNA, the CDR3 is TGTGCCAGCAGGGGCGGAGCCAAAAACATTCAGTACTTC. It codes for CASRGGAKNIQYF.

This clone is medium-sized in the sample. This sequence joins TRBV20-1 and TRBJ1-3; TRBD1 matches 10 bases. Germline V gives CDR1 DFQATT, CDR2 SNEGSKA (reference sequence). CDR3 length: 15 amino acids. The V gene end was trimmed by 0 bases and the J gene end by 8 bases; junction bases not matched to a gene: 7. DNA for the CDR3: TGCAGTGCTAGAGATCCGGGACAGGGGAGAGACACCATATATTTT. It codes for CSARDPGQGRDTIYF.

This clone was seen at least ten times. The genes are TRBV30 and TRBJ1-5; D gene uncertain. Trimming removed 5 bases at V and 2 bases at J, with 7 bases between. CDR1 is GTSNPN and CDR2 is SVGIG in the germline V gene (reference sequence). This CDR3 is built from 12 residues. The CDR3 DNA sequence: TGTGCCTGGGGAGTGGGCAATCAGCCCCAGCATTTT. Its protein is CAWGVGNQPQHF.

Many counts were recorded for this clone. The rearrangement links TRBV11-1 to TRBJ2-3; no reliable D call. Per germline, CDR1 SGHAT and CDR2 FQDESV (reference sequence). The CDR3 is 11 residues long. V lost 3 bases and J lost 9, with 7 bases in between. The CDR3 is CASSFDTTQYF. The CDR3 region has the DNA TGTGCCAGCAGCTTCGATACCACGCAGTATTTT.

This clone was detected a few times. The V gene is TRBV6-1, the J gene TRBJ1-5, with D unclear. CDR3 length: 14 amino acids. Germline values: CDR1 MNHNS, CDR2 SASEGT. Trimming stripped 4 bases from V and 2 bases from J, with 9 bases between. The DNA of the CDR3 is TGTGCCAGCAGTGTAGAGAATGGCAATCAGCCCCAGCATTTT. It encodes CASSVENGNQPQHF.

The V gene is TRBV14, the J gene TRBJ1-1; no firm D call. Germline CDR1 reads SGHDN; CDR2 reads FVKESK. Trimming stripped 4 bases from V and 0 bases from J, with 9 bases between. CDR3 length: 14 residues. The CDR3 DNA reads as TGTGCCAGCAGCCCACCTGGGATGAACACTGAAGCTTTCTTT. This sequence encodes CASSPPGMNTEAFF.

The genes are TRBV20-1 and TRBJ1-6, with D uncertain. Per the germline V gene, CDR1 is DFQATT and CDR2 is SNEGSKA (reference sequence). V was pared by 0 bases and J by 7 bases, with 19 bases between. This CDR3 has 17 amino acids. CDR3 DNA sequence: TGCAGTGCTAGAGATCTCGGCGGCATCATAGGGAATTCACCCCTCCACTTT. Protein: CSARDLGGIIGNSPLHF.

This chain joins TRBV24-1 and TRBJ2-7, with 11 bases that match TRBD2. CDR1 and CDR2 (germline): KGHDR, SFDVKD. V lost 1 base, J lost 2 bases, and 15 bases stayed unmatched. This CDR3 comprises 20 residues. CDR3 protein: CATSDFTPGLADPLTYEQYF. CDR3 DNA: TGTGCCACCAGTGATTTCACCCCGGGACTAGCGGATCCATTGACCTACGAGCAGTACTTC.